The rows below give T cell receptor beta chains drawn from one sample of a study of metastatic and nonmetastatic thyroid tumors. MiXCR reprocessed the PCR reads for TCRdb. This table holds almost 35,000 clones, 16% found once. Specimen: blood. All receptors come from a female donor with papillary thyroid cancer or a benign thyroid nodule (not recorded which). Some clones in this sample may be carry-over from other donors' samples. The CDR3 runs from the conserved cysteine through the conserved F or W. The D gene is left open where the match is weak. Part of the rows lack a size; the others show once, few, many or a class for expanded clones.

size: many; V: TRBV5-1; J: TRBJ2-3; D: -; DNA: TGCGCCAGCAGCGTCACTAGCGATACGCAGTATTTT; CDR3: CASSVTSDTQYF
size: -; V: TRBV7-2; J: TRBJ2-7; D: -; DNA: TGTGCCAGCAGCAAAGAACCTGTACTAAGCTACGAGCAGTACTTC; CDR3: CASSKEPVLSYEQYF
size: many; V: TRBV30; J: TRBJ1-6; D: -; DNA: TGTGCCTGGAGTGTAGCGGCAGGATATTCACCCCTCCACTTT; CDR3: CAWSVAAGYSPLHF
size: once; V: TRBV9; J: TRBJ2-2; D: TRBD2; DNA: TGTGCCAGCAGCGTAGTTCCCGGGAGGGCTGGCGGGGAGCTGTTTTTT; CDR3: CASSVVPGRAGGELFF
size: -; V: TRBV20-1; J: TRBJ2-5; D: -; DNA: TGCAGTGCTAGGGGGGTAGGGGGGTCGTACCAAGAGACCCATTACTTC; CDR3: CSARGVGGSYQETHYF
size: -; V: TRBV6-2/TRBV6-3; J: TRBJ2-7; D: -; DNA: TGTGCCAGCAGTTACACCGGAGGTAGCGGTGGGTCCGAGCCGTACTTC; CDR3: CASSYTGGSGGSEPYF
size: many; V: TRBV12-3/TRBV12-4; J: TRBJ1-5; D: -; DNA: TGTGCCAGCAGCCTTAAGTATAGCAATCAGCCCCAGCATTTT; CDR3: CASSLKYSNQPQHF
size: -; V: TRBV25-1; J: TRBJ1-6; D: -; DNA: TGTGCCAAAAGTGAATGGGGGGGTGATTCACCCCTCCACTTT; CDR3: CAKSEWGGDSPLHF
size: many; V: TRBV11-2; J: TRBJ2-7; D: -; DNA: TGTGCCAGCAGCAAACTGGACTATTACTCCTACGAGCAGTACTTC; CDR3: CASSKLDYYSYEQYF
size: many; V: TRBV20-1; J: TRBJ2-7; D: TRBD1; DNA: TGCAGTGCCGGGACAGGGCACTCCTACGAGCAGTACTTC; CDR3: CSAGTGHSYEQYF
size: -; V: TRBV19; J: TRBJ1-3; D: -; DNA: TGTGCCAGTGCCGACGGGAGAACTGGAAACACCATGTATTTT; CDR3: CASADGRTGNTMYF
size: -; V: TRBV6-8; J: TRBJ2-6; D: TRBD1; DNA: TGTGCCAGCAGTTACACCTCGACAGGGCGTCTAGATGGGGCCAACGTCCTGACTTTC; CDR3: CASSYTSTGRLDGANVLTF
size: many; V: TRBV15; J: TRBJ2-7; D: TRBD2; DNA: TGTGCCACCAGCGGCATACCGGGACTATTTCCATACGAGCAGTACTTC; CDR3: CATSGIPGLFPYEQYF
size: many; V: TRBV28; J: TRBJ2-7; D: TRBD1; DNA: TGTGCCAGCAGCCCGGACAGGGGACCTCAAGAGCAGTACTTC; CDR3: CASSPDRGPQEQYF
size: many; V: TRBV5-1; J: TRBJ1-3; D: -; DNA: TGCGCCAGCAGCTTGCAGGAAGGAAACACCATATATTTT; CDR3: CASSLQEGNTIYF
size: many; V: TRBV6-1; J: TRBJ1-2; D: -; DNA: TGTGCCAGCAGTCCCCCGCGGGACCTGGGAAAAGGCTACACCTTC; CDR3: CASSPPRDLGKGYTF
size: -; V: TRBV30; J: TRBJ1-5; D: TRBD1; DNA: TGTGCCTGGAGGACAGGGGGCGCATCCAATCAGCCCCAGCATTTT; CDR3: CAWRTGGASNQPQHF
size: many; V: TRBV4-1; J: TRBJ2-1; D: -; DNA: TGCGCCAGCAGCCATGTGGGTAACAATGAGCAGTTCTTC; CDR3: CASSHVGNNEQFF
size: many; V: TRBV5-1; J: TRBJ1-4; D: -; DNA: TGCGCCAGCAGCTTAAGCGCCTCCGCAACTAATGAAAAACTGTTTTTT; CDR3: CASSLSASATNEKLFF
size: many; V: TRBV27; J: TRBJ1-1; D: TRBD1; DNA: TGTGCCAGCAGTCTGGCGGGACAGCTGAACACTGAAGCTTTCTTT; CDR3: CASSLAGQLNTEAFF
size: -; V: TRBV19; J: TRBJ1-2; D: -; DNA: TGTGCCAGTATTACCGGACGGACTAACTATTGCTACACCTTC; CDR3: CASITGRTNYCYTF
size: many; V: TRBV2; J: TRBJ2-7; D: TRBD2; DNA: TGTGCCAGCAGTGAGGGGACTAGCTCCTGGGATTACGAGCAGTACTTC; CDR3: CASSEGTSSWDYEQYF
size: many; V: TRBV28; J: TRBJ1-1; D: -; DNA: TGTGCCAGCAGTCTATACGGGACGCAAAACGGTGAAGCTTTCTTT; CDR3: CASSLYGTQNGEAFF
size: many; V: TRBV5-1; J: TRBJ2-2; D: TRBD2; DNA: TGCGCCAGCAGCTTGGTTGCGGGAGCGTGGTTGGGGGAGCTGTTTTTT; CDR3: CASSLVAGAWLGELFF
size: -; V: TRBV5-1; J: TRBJ2-5; D: -; DNA: TGCGCCAGCAGCTCCGTGGTCCGGGAGCGGGTGGAGACCCAGTACTTC; CDR3: CASSSVVRERVETQYF
size: many; V: TRBV5-6; J: TRBJ2-3; D: TRBD2; DNA: TGTGCCAGCAGCTTGACTAGCGGGAGCCCAGATACGCAGTATTTT; CDR3: CASSLTSGSPDTQYF
size: -; V: TRBV28; J: TRBJ2-2; D: -; DNA: TGTGCCAGCAGTTTATTGGACACGAGGAGGACCAACGCGAACACCGGGGAGCTGTTTTTT; CDR3: CASSLLDTRRTNANTGELFF
size: -; V: TRBV6-1; J: TRBJ1-2; D: TRBD1; DNA: TGTGCCAGCAGTGAAGCGGAAGGGACAGGGGGCGGAGGTGGCTACACCTTC; CDR3: CASSEAEGTGGGGGYTF
size: few; V: TRBV6-1; J: TRBJ2-2; D: -; DNA: TGTGCCAGCAGTGGCCTGGCGGTAGTGGGCACCGGGGAGCTGTTTTTT; CDR3: CASSGLAVVGTGELFF
size: many; V: TRBV5-1; J: TRBJ2-3; D: -; DNA: TGCGCCAGCAGCTTCCAGGGCCTCACAGATACGCAGTATTTT; CDR3: CASSFQGLTDTQYF
size: few; V: TRBV29-1; J: TRBJ1-5; D: -; DNA: TGCAGTGGGGGGGGAGAGCGCCAGCCCCAGCATTTT; CDR3: CSGGGERQPQHF
size: -; V: TRBV27; J: TRBJ2-2; D: TRBD2; DNA: TGTGCCAGCAGTCCTCCGCGACTAGCGGGAGCCGGTGAGCTGTTTTTT; CDR3: CASSPPRLAGAGELFF
size: many; V: TRBV27; J: TRBJ1-1; D: -; DNA: TGTGCCAGCAGCCCGACAGCCTTGCTGAACACTGAAGCTTTCTTT; CDR3: CASSPTALLNTEAFF
size: -; V: TRBV7-3; J: TRBJ2-1; D: TRBD2; DNA: TGTGCCAGCAGCTTAACGGGACTAGCGGACAATGAGCAGTTCTTC; CDR3: CASSLTGLADNEQFF
size: -; V: TRBV20-1; J: TRBJ1-1; D: -; DNA: TGCAGTGCCGGACGGATGAACACTGAAGCTTTCTTT; CDR3: CSAGRMNTEAFF
size: -; V: TRBV6-1; J: TRBJ1-1; D: TRBD1; DNA: TGTGCCAGCAGTCAACAGGGGTCTACTGAAGCTTTCTTT; CDR3: CASSQQGSTEAFF
size: many; V: TRBV28; J: TRBJ2-1; D: TRBD2; DNA: TGTGCCAGCAGTTTATATACTAGCGGGAGCAATGAGCAGTTCTTC; CDR3: CASSLYTSGSNEQFF
size: many; V: TRBV19; J: TRBJ1-2; D: -; DNA: TGTGCCAGTTCAAGGGTGGGCAGTCACTATGGCTACACCTTC; CDR3: CASSRVGSHYGYTF
size: -; V: TRBV4-1; J: TRBJ1-1; D: -; DNA: TGCGCCAGCAGCCTCACCAGGGGGAACACTGAAGCTTTCTTT; CDR3: CASSLTRGNTEAFF
size: many; V: TRBV6-1; J: TRBJ1-1; D: -; DNA: TGTGCCAGCAGTACGGGAGTGAACACTGAAGCTTTCTTT; CDR3: CASSTGVNTEAFF
size: many; V: TRBV14; J: TRBJ2-1; D: TRBD1; DNA: TGTGCCAGCAGCCTGAATGCGGGACAGGGGGCTCGTGAGCAGTTCTTC; CDR3: CASSLNAGQGAREQFF
size: -; V: TRBV9; J: TRBJ2-2; D: TRBD2; DNA: TGTGCCAGCATCTGGACTAGCGGAGACACCGGGGAGCCGTTTTTT; CDR3: CASIWTSGDTGEPFF